This T cell receptor (beta chain) comes out of a study of T cell responses to AZD1222 COVID-19 vaccine. The study's findings and limits: Recipients of two AZD1222 doses showed rising Spike-specific TCR breadth and depth. Vaccine-related CD4 TCRs covered spike, predominating at 160-218 and 743-854.

About this clone: Its antigen is unknown.

CDR3 length equals 17 residues. V lost 5 bases, J lost 6 bases, and 13 bases stayed unmatched. CDR1 SGHTA and CDR2 FQGNSA come from the germline V gene. The method was immunoSEQ multiplex PCR; TCRdb's version includes in-frame clones alone and lacks a portion of them. The table lists over 90,000 clones, 84% of them singletons, with about a sixth in the top ten. The receptor comes from an adult in good health. The sample consisted of peripheral blood, taken on day 0 of AZD1222 vaccination. The chain is built from TRBV7-2 and TRBJ2-3; the match to TRBD2 covers 11 bases. CDR3 coding DNA: TGTGCCAGCAGCACAAGGACTAGCGGGTTTCTCGCGGATACGCAGTATTTT. It encodes CASSTRTSGFLADTQYF.